This TCR beta chain was observed in a study of graft-versus-host responses after intestinal transplantation (dated by TCRdb to about 2021). A note on the overall study: The transplants that recipients got were multivisceral, liver-intestinal, or isolated intestinal. All recipients received anti-thymocyte globulin induction followed by maintenance tacrolimus and steroids for around three years. The cohort enrolled about two dozen intestinal transplant recipients, one of whom was a retransplant, and a few patients without pretransplant specimens were excluded. After intestinal transplantation, graft-versus-host and host-versus-graft alloreactive T cell clones in the graft, circulation and bone marrow were tracked using bulk TCR-beta CDR3 sequencing. Donor T cell macrochimerism was defined as a peak of at least 4% donor T cells among recipient peripheral blood mononuclear cells. To identify alloreactive clones, pre-transplant mixed lymphocyte reaction products were sequenced and compared with unstimulated pre-transplant donor and recipient T cells. Samples from a few later patients were sequenced in-house on an Illumina MiSeq with MiXCR processing rather than by the commercial service. The investigation overall reported the following: Conclusions were limited by the relatively low number and heterogeneity of intestinal transplant patients. GvH clones were detected in recipient bone marrow, and some of these GvH clones were observed earlier in ileal mucosa or blood, consistent with an intestinal mucosal origin. In patients with donor T cell macrochimerism, the allografts had high GvH to HvG T cell clonal ratios. Early after transplant, peak levels of circulating GvH clones were associated with declines in HvG clones.

For this clone: Which antigen it targets is not known. It has no much larger one-base neighbor in the sample; base qualities were not kept.

This specimen's time point label, per the study, means: cells obtained before transplantation from donor or recipient. CD3+CD4+ and CD3+CD8+ populations were FACS-sorted from unstimulated pre-transplant donor and recipient cells taken from spleen or lymph nodes. For CDR1 and CDR2, the germline V gene (reference sequence) lists GTSNPN and SVGIG. V is trimmed back by 5 bases and J by 4 bases, and the junction contains 10 bases that no gene match accounts for. The CDR3 covers 14 residues, taking in both the cysteine and the phenylalanine. The entry retains the CDR3 DNA only, 42 bases that are in frame from base 1. Library method: the immunoSEQ multiplex PCR assay. For most patients, genomic DNA was isolated with the Qiagen DNeasy Blood and Tissue Kit and shipped frozen to Adaptive Biotechnologies for TCR sequencing. For most patients, high-throughput TCR-beta CDR3 sequencing of genomic DNA was performed by Adaptive Biotechnologies. The original pipeline was this. Adaptive's ImmunoSEQ software supplied the TCR sequencing data for around 19 patients, while MiXCR and VDJtools were used to process three other patients. CD4 versus CD8 sorting errors were corrected by removing sequences found in both subsets at a frequency ratio below 5:1. CDR3 nucleotide sequences shared between donor and recipient were removed because their origin could not be assigned. Alloreactive clones required at least 2-fold expansion over unstimulated cells and minimum CFSE-low frequency of 0.002% (template counts) or 0.001% (read counts). Clones were considered mappable if detected in sequenced pre-transplant spleen, lymph node, or MLR CFSE-low populations of the donor or recipient. The cumulative frequency of alloreactive clones was calculated as a percentage of all sequences, weighted by copy number. TCRdb mirrors the immuneACCESS table, restricted to in-frame sequences. Some clones are absent from its copies; in checked studies, under half trace to an unresolved V gene, and the reason for the others is unknown. D and trimming were read from the DNA, whereas the V and J calls and clone size are those reported in that table. The sample profile shows over 100,000 clones; roughly 93% of them were found once. Roughly 1.2% of the sample comes from the top ten.

This TCR came from a human donor who was the organ donor for an intestinal transplant. The chain is encoded by TRBV30 joined to TRBJ1-2, and 7 junctional nucleotides match TRBD1. The source material was unstimulated CD8+ T cells sorted from spleen or lymph node cells, sampled before transplant. The CDR3 amino acid sequence is: CAWGQGTAFYGYTF. The bases read TGTGCCTGGGGGCAGGGGACAGCCTTCTATGGCTACACCTTC.